Below are 18 T cell receptor beta chains sequenced from a single sample in a study of Graves' ophthalmopathy and Graves' hyperthyroidism. Amplifying from RNA transcripts, the study obtained TCR beta CDR3 regions. An opening RT-PCR round employed HTBI primers and preceded a second-round multiplex PCR. TCRdb analysed the multiplex PCR reads with MiXCR anew, one entry per CDR3 protein. The repertoire holds 620,000 or so distinct CDR3 sequences, over 20% seen once, with roughly 6.9% in the top ten. What was sequenced was peripheral blood. Receptors were obtained from a woman younger than 30 with stable Graves' hyperthyroidism. Some clones in this sample may be carry-over from other donors' samples.

This clonotype was seen many times. The chain has TRBV7-2 and TRBJ2-5; 9 nucleotides match TRBD1. Trimming took 5 bases from V and 4 from J; bases not matched to a gene: 8. This CDR3 region has 15 residues. Germline CDR1 SGHTA, CDR2 FQGNSA. The CDR3 nucleotides are TGTGCCAGCAGCGACCCGACAGGGGGGGGAGAGACCCAGTACTTC. Protein sequence: CASSDPTGGGETQYF.

This clonotype was recorded a few times. The genes are TRBV28 and TRBJ1-6, with TRBD1 matching over 12 bases. Germline values: CDR1 MDHEN, CDR2 SYDVKM. The CDR3 runs to 17 residues. V lost 3 bases and J lost 7; bases outside the gene matches: 7. The CDR3, as DNA: TGTGCCAGCAGTTTCGTCCCGGGACAGGGGGCAAATTCACCCCTCCACTTT. This codes for CASSFVPGQGANSPLHF.

This clonotype was recorded at least ten times. The rearrangement uses TRBV12-3 or TRBV12-4 and TRBJ2-5; D perhaps matches TRBD2 (6 bases). This CDR3 contains 13 residues. V was pared by 6 bases and J by 5 bases, with 13 bases between. The CDR3 bases are TGTGCCAGCAGAGCGACTAGTTGGGAGACCCAGTACTTC. This sequence encodes CASRATSWETQYF.

This clonotype has at least ten counts. V and J are TRBV28 and TRBJ1-2; 8 bases agree with TRBD1. This CDR3 has 15 residues. Trimming removed 2 bases from V and 5 bases from J; junction bases left unmatched: 7. Germline V lookup: CDR1 MDHEN, CDR2 SYDVKM. CDR3 sequence: CASSLRGQGGYGYTF. CDR3 DNA: TGTGCCAGCAGTTTAAGAGGACAGGGCGGGTATGGCTACACCTTC.

This clonotype was counted ten times or more. The rearrangement joins TRBV7-7 to TRBJ2-2, with no clear D. The CDR3 has 15 residues. Trimming stripped 1 base from V and 0 bases from J, with 6 bases between. Germline V gene data show CDR1 as SSHAT and CDR2 as FNYEAQ (reference sequence). The chain's CDR3 is CASSLDSPNTGELFF. CDR3 nucleotide sequence: TGTGCCAGCAGCTTAGACAGCCCGAACACCGGGGAGCTGTTTTTT. Looking up the rest from reference TRBV7-7 and TRBJ2-2 gives the full variable domain: GAGVSQSPRYKVTKRGQDVTLRCDPISSHATLYWYQQALGQGPEFLTYFNYEAQPDKSGLPSDRFSAERPEGSISTLTIQRTEQRDSAMYRCASSLDSPNTGELFFGEGSRLTVL.

This clonotype has at least ten counts. The genes are TRBV20-1 and TRBJ2-7; possible D gene TRBD2, 6 bases. V was clipped by 0 bases and J by 2 bases, with 11 bases between them. The CDR3 consists of 14 residues. Germline lookup yields CDR1 DFQATT and CDR2 SNEGSKA (reference sequence). The CDR3 is CSARDAGPAYEQYF. CDR3 in DNA: TGCAGTGCTAGAGATGCGGGACCAGCCTACGAGCAGTACTTC.

Many counts were recorded for this clonotype. The chain recombines TRBV28 with TRBJ1-5, with D maybe TRBD1 (5 bases). V was pared by 4 bases and J by 3 bases, with 13 bases between. CDR1 MDHEN and CDR2 SYDVKM come from the germline V gene. CDR3 length: 15 residues. This chain's CDR3 is CASSYTGHLNQPQHF. In DNA form, the CDR3 reads TGTGCCAGCAGTTACACAGGACATCTCAATCAGCCCCAGCATTTT.

This clonotype was found many times. V gene TRBV28 combines with J gene TRBJ2-3, with TRBD2 as a possible D gene (6 bases). V was cut by 5 bases and J by 4 bases, with 10 bases left in between. Germline CDR1 MDHEN, CDR2 SYDVKM. The CDR3 has 13 amino acids. CDR3 protein: CASSREFADTQYF. CDR3 bases: TGTGCCAGCAGTCGGGAGTTTGCAGATACGCAGTATTTT.

This clonotype was recorded many times. The genes are TRBV12-5 and TRBJ1-5, with a tentative D call TRBD1 (6 bases). V was pared by 5 bases and J by 2 bases, with 10 bases between. Looked up from germline, CDR1 is LGHNT and CDR2 is FRNRAP. The CDR3 is made up of 14 amino acids. This chain's CDR3 is CASGLPGGNQPQHF. CDR3 sequence (DNA): TGTGCTAGTGGTCTCCCAGGGGGCAATCAGCCCCAGCATTTT. Full variable domain (rest looked up from reference TRBV12-5 and TRBJ1-5): DARVTQTPRHKVTEMGQEVTMRCQPILGHNTVFWYRQTMMQGLELLAYFRNRAPLDDSGMPKDRFSAEMPDATLATLKIQPSEPRDSAVYFCASGLPGGNQPQHFGDGTRLSIL.

This clonotype was counted many times. The chain carries TRBV18 and TRBJ1-2; no definite D call. The CDR3 sequence is 14 residues long. Looked up from germline, CDR1 is KGHSH and CDR2 is LQKENI. Trimming removed 2 bases from V and 4 bases from J, with 11 bases in between. The CDR3, as DNA: TGTGCCAGCTCACCAGAGGAGTACTCCTATGGCTACACCTTC. It yields the protein CASSPEEYSYGYTF.

Turning to this clonotype: A much larger clone lies a single base off, so this may be a read error. This is likely a read error, given that the CDR3 carries no conserved phenylalanine or tryptophan at its end. This chain joins TRBV6-1 and TRBJ1-1; D is ambiguous. The CDR3 has 11 residues. CDR1 and CDR2 (germline): MNHNS, SASEGT. V lost 9 bases and J lost 2, with 7 bases in between. CDR3 loop: CARVPNTEAFY. The CDR3 coding sequence is TGTGCCAGGGTGCCAAACACTGAAGCTTTCTAT.

This clonotype showed up many times. The chain uses TRBV27 and TRBJ1-1, with 8 bases lining up with TRBD1. CDR1 and CDR2 from the germline V gene are MNHEY and SMNVEV (reference sequence). This CDR3 is 17 amino acids long. V was pared by 6 bases and J by 2 bases, with 14 bases of the junction left unmatched. The CDR3 reads CASSQPDRGGGNTEAFF. CDR3 sequence (DNA): TGTGCCAGCAGCCAACCCGACAGGGGTGGCGGTAACACTGAAGCTTTCTTT.

This clonotype was detected many times. The chain employs TRBV20-1 and TRBJ2-7; 7 bases match TRBD2. Germline V gene data show CDR1 as DFQATT and CDR2 as SNEGSKA (reference sequence). The V gene end was trimmed by 4 bases and the J gene end by 2 bases; junction bases not matched to a gene: 11. CDR3 length: 15 residues. For the CDR3, the DNA is TGCAGTGCTACCCCCCCTATAGCGGGTGCCTACGAGCAGTACTTC. This encodes CSATPPIAGAYEQYF.

This clonotype was picked up many times. CDR3 sequence: CASSPRLAGVTGELFF. The CDR3 region has the DNA TGTGCCAGCAGTCCGAGACTAGCGGGGGTCACCGGGGAGCTGTTTTTT. This chain joins TRBV12-3 or TRBV12-4 and TRBJ2-2; the match to TRBD2 covers 12 bases. V was pared by 5 bases and J by 4 bases, with 5 bases of the junction left unmatched. The CDR3 length is 16 residues.

The V gene is TRBV12-3 or TRBV12-4, the J gene TRBJ1-2; weak D call: TRBD1 (5 bases). The CDR3 runs to 15 residues. V was cut by 5 bases and J by 4 bases, with 17 bases left in between. The CDR3 sequence: CASSPEDAGGYGYTF. In nucleotides, the CDR3 is TGTGCCAGCAGTCCCGAGGACGCTGGGGGCTATGGCTACACCTTC.

This clonotype was recorded a few times. The J gene is TRBJ2-2, the V gene TRBV4-2, with TRBD2 identical over 7 bases. The CDR3 sequence is 15 residues long. V was clipped by 2 bases and J by 3 bases; unmatched bases: 3. Germline lookup yields CDR1 LGHNA and CDR2 YNFKEQ. DNA of the CDR3: TGTGCCAGCAGCCAACGGGGAGGGGACACCGGGGAGCTGTTTTTT. This encodes CASSQRGGDTGELFF.

The CDR3 bases are TGTGCCAGCAGCTTATCCCGGGAGTGGCGGCACTATGGCTACACCTTC. It encodes CASSLSREWRHYGYTF. V usage is TRBV11-2 and J usage is TRBJ1-2; no firm D call. This CDR3 comprises 16 residues. The V and J ends lost 2 bases and 3 bases respectively, with 16 bases between them. Germline assignment: CDR1 SGHAT and CDR2 FQNNGV.

The V and J genes are TRBV6-1 and TRBJ2-7; 11 nucleotides align to TRBD2. Unmatched junction bases numbered 6, after V lost 6 bases and J lost 5 bases. This CDR3 has 14 residues. The germline gives CDR1 MNHNS, CDR2 SASEGT. The CDR3 spells CASSPSGGRDEQYF. The CDR3 DNA is TGTGCCAGCAGCCCTAGCGGGGGGCGCGACGAGCAGTACTTC.